One T cell receptor beta chain is described in this entry. Antigen unknown. The source of the sample is a study of blood T cells in healthy people across ages. There are 16 residues in the CDR3. The germline V gene encodes CDR1 SGDLS and CDR2 YYNGEE. Deletions cut 0 bases from V and 5 bases from J, with 15 bases between. A second 7 to 11 cycle PCR used barcoded and J-beta primers. TCRdb re-analysed the 5' RACE reads in MiXCR, keeping a single row per CDR3 protein. The sample includes hundreds of thousands of distinct CDR3 sequences, 24% seen only once; the top ten take 7.5% to 9%. Study conclusions and caveats: Long-lived donors had more naive CD4+ cells and higher diversity than aged donors. Bulk PBMC profiling left naive and antigen-experienced comparisons inconclusive. Lack of knowledge of donor CMV status possibly confounded expanded clonotype changes.

The same sample was also used in a study of T cells of mothers and their children. As that report states: With unrelated pairs as the comparison, related mother-child pairs had a slightly higher overlap that was not significant.

This receptor was identified in a boy aged 10-17 years in good health. This chain connects TRBV9 to TRBJ2-1; D gene unclear. Sequences were obtained from blood. In DNA, the CDR3 is TGTGCCAGCAGCGTAGGATCTGGCGTGGTCGACAATGAGCAGTTCTTC. This translates into CASSVGSGVVDNEQFF.